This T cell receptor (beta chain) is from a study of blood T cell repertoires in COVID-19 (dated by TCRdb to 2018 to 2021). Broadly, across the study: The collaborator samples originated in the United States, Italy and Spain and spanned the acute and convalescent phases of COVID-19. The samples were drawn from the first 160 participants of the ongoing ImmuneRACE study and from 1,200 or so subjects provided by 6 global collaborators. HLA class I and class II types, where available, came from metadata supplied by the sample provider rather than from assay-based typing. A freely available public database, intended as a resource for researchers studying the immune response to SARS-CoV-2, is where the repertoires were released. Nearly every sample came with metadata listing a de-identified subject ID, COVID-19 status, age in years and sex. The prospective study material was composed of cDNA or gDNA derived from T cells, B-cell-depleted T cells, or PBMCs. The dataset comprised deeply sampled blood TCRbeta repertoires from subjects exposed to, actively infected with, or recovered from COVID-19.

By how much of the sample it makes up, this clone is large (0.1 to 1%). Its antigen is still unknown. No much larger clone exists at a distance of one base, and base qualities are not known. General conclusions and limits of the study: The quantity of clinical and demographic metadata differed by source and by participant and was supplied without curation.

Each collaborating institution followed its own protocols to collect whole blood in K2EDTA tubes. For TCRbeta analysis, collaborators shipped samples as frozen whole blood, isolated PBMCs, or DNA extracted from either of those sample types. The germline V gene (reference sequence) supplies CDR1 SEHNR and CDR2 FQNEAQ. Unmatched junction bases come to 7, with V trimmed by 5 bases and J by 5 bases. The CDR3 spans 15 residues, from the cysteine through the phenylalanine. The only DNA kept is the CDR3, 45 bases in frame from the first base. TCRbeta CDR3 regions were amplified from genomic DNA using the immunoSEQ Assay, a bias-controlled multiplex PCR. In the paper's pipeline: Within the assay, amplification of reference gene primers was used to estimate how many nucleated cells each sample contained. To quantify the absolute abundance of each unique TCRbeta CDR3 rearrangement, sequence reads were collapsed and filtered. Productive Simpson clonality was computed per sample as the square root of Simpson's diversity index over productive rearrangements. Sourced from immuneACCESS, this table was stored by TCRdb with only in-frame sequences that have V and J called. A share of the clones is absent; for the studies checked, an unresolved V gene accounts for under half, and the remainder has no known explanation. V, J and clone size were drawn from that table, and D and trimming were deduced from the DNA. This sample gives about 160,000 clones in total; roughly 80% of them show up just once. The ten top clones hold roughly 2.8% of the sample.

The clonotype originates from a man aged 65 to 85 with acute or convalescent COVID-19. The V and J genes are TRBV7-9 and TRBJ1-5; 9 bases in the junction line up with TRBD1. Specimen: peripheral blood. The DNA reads TGTGCCAGCAGCCGGACAGGGGCGGGAGATCAGCCCCAGCATTTT. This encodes CASSRTGAGDQPQHF.